Below, one T cell receptor beta chain is given with its context. Antigen: not known. Profiling relied on immunoSEQ multiplex PCR, and the TCRdb table lists in-frame clones only, not all of them. The table lists 65,000 to 100,000 clones, around 84% of them singletons, with around 7% in the top ten. The germline gives CDR1 SGHRS, CDR2 YFSETQ. V gave up 4 bases and J gave up 0 bases, with 5 bases separating them. This CDR3 has 13 amino acids. This sample stems from a study of OX40 agonist ivuxolimab in advanced cancers. Findings and caveats of the study: More expanded clones were found, on average, in CD8+ than in CD4+ T cells.

The chain is built from TRBV5-1 and TRBJ1-3; no definite D call. The specimen comprised CD4+ or CD8+ T cells sorted from blood, sampled in a trial of the OX40 agonist ivuxolimab. The clonotype originates from an adult with an advanced solid tumor such as melanoma, head and neck, liver or kidney cancer. The DNA for the CDR3 is TGCGCCAGCAGCGATCCCTCTGGAAACACCATATATTTT. This codes for CASSDPSGNTIYF. Supplemented by reference TRBV5-1 and TRBJ1-3, the full variable domain reads KAGVTQTPRYLIKTRGQQVTLSCSPISGHRSVSWYQQTPGQGLQFLFEYFSETQRNKGNFPGRFSGRQFSNSRSEMNVSTLELGDSALYLCASSDPSGNTIYFGEGSWLTVV.